This is a list of T cell receptor beta chains from one sample in a study of human T cells and chemical hapten exposure. MiXCR, applied by TCRdb to the RACE reads, yields one record per CDR3 protein. The sample includes tens of thousands of distinct CDR3 sequences, roughly a tenth of them seen just once. The sequenced sample was whole blood, obtained in connection with sensitization to the hapten diphenylcyclopropenone (DPC). These receptors originate from a man aged 35 to 55 with alopecia areata. Some clones in this sample may be carry-over from other donors' samples. Both conserved end residues are trimmed from each CDR3. Clone size is shown for a subset of rows, as once, few, many or a class of expanded clone.

v_gene	j_gene	abundance	CDR3aa
TRBV24-1	TRBJ1-5	few	ATSSGGQPQH
TRBV10-3	TRBJ2-3	NA	AISERELTDTQY
TRBV7-2	TRBJ2-3	NA	ASSRGRTGSTDTQY
TRBV28	TRBJ2-7	NA	ASSSLGLRPYEQY
TRBV6-5	TRBJ1-2	many	ATGGRDYGYT
TRBV12-3/TRBV12-4	TRBJ1-2	few	ASSDPGQGFYGYT
TRBV5-1	TRBJ2-1	NA	ASSLVASGGTYNEQF
TRBV12-3/TRBV12-4	TRBJ2-3	few	ASSFEGSGTDTQY
TRBV30	TRBJ1-2	few	AWMGGLNYGYT
TRBV7-2	TRBJ1-6	few	ASRFRASSYNSPLH
TRBV5-1	TRBJ1-1	NA	ASRLGMMNTEAF
TRBV2	TRBJ2-6	few	ASSREWANVLT
TRBV6-2/TRBV6-3	TRBJ1-1	many	ASRRQGAQGTEAF
TRBV29-1	TRBJ2-3	many	SVVQRASTDTQY